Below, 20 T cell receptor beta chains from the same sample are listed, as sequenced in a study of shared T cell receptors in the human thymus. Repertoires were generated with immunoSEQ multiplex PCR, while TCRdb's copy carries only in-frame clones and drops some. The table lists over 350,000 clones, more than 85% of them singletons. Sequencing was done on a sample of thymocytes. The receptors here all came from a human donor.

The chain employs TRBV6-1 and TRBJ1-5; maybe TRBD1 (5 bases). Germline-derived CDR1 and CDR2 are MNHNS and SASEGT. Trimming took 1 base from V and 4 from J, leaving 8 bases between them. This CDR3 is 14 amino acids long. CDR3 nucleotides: TGTGCCAGCAGTGAAGGGGGCGGAAATCAGCCCCAGCATTTT. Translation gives CASSEGGGNQPQHF.

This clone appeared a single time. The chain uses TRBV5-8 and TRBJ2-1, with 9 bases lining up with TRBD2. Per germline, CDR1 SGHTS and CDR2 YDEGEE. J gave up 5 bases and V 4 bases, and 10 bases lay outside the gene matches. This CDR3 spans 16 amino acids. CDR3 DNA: TGTGCCAGCAGCATCCTTCGCGGGAGGGCGAACAATGAGCAGTTCTTC. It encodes CASSILRGRANNEQFF.

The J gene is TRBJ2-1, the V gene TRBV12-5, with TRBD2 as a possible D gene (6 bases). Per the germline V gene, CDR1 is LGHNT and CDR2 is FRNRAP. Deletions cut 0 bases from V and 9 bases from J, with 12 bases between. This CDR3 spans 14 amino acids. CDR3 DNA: TGTGCTAGTGGTTTGGTACCGGGGGACGGTGAGCAGTTCTTC. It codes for CASGLVPGDGEQFF.

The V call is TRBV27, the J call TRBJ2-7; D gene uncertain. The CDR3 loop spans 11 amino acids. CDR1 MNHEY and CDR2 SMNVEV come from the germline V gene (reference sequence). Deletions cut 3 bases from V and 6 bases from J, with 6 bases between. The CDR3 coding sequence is TGTGCCAGCAGTTTGGGTATCGAGCAGTACTTC. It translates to CASSLGIEQYF.

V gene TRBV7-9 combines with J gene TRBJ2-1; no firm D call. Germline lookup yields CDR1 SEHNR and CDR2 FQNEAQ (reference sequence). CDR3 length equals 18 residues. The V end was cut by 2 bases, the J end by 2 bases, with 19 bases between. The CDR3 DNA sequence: TGTGCCAGCAGCTTAAATCCCCCCCGGGCCGAACCCTACAATGAGCAGTTCTTC. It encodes CASSLNPPRAEPYNEQFF. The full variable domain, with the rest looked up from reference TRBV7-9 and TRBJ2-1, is DTGVSQNPRHKITKRGQNVTFRCDPISEHNRLYWYRQTLGQGPEFLTYFQNEAQLEKSRLLSDRFSAERPKGSFSTLEIQRTEQGDSAMYLCASSLNPPRAEPYNEQFFGPGTRLTVL.

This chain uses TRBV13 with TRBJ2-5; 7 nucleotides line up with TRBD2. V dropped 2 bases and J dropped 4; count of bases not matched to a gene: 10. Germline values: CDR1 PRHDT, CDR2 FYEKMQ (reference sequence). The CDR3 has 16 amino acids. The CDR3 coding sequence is TGTGCCAGCAGCTTACGGGAATCCGGGACTACAGAGACCCAGTACTTC. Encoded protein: CASSLRESGTTETQYF.

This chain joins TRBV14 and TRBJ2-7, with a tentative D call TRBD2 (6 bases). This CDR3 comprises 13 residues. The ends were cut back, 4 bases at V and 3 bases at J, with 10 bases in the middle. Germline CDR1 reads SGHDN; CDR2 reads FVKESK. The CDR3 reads CASSRGGDYEQYF. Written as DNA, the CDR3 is TGTGCCAGCAGCCGGGGCGGGGACTACGAGCAGTACTTC.

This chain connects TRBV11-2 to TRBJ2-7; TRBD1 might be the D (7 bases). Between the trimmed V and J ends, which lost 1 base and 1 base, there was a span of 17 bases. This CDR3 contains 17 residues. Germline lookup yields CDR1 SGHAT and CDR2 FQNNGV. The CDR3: CASSLAGGKGPSYEQYF. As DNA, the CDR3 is TGTGCCAGCAGCTTAGCAGGGGGGAAGGGCCCTTCCTACGAGCAGTACTTC.

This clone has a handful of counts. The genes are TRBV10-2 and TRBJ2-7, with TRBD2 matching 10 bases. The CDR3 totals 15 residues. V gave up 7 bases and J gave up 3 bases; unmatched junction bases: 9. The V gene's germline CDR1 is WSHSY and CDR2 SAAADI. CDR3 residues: CASTGLAGEVYEQYF. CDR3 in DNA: TGCGCCAGCACGGGCCTAGCGGGAGAGGTCTACGAGCAGTACTTC.

The CDR3 DNA reads as TGCGCCAGCAGGCTTGGGGGGGGCGAGCAGTACTTC. It translates to CASRLGGGEQYF. The genes are TRBV5-1 and TRBJ2-7; TRBD2 matches 7 bases. Unmatched junction bases numbered 5, after V lost 5 bases and J lost 6 bases. The CDR3 is 12 residues long. The germline gives CDR1 SGHRS, CDR2 YFSETQ. Based on the CDR3 plus reference TRBV5-1 and TRBJ2-7, the full variable domain is KAGVTQTPRYLIKTRGQQVTLSCSPISGHRSVSWYQQTPGQGLQFLFEYFSETQRNKGNFPGRFSGRQFSNSRSEMNVSTLELGDSALYLCASRLGGGEQYFGPGTRLTVT.

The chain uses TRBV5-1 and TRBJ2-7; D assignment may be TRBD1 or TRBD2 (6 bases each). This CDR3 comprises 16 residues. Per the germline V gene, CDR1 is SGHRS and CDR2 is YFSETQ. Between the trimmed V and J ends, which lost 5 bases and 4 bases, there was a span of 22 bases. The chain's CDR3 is CASSPLVSEGGYEQYF. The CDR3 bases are TGCGCCAGCAGTCCCCTCGTGAGTGAGGGGGGTTACGAGCAGTACTTC.

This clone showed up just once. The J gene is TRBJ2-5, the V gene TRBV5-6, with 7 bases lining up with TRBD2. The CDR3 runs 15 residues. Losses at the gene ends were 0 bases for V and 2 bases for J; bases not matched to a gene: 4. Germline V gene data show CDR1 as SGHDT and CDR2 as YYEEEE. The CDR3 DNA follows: TGTGCCAGCAGCTTGGATTTGGGAGGGCAAGAGACCCAGTACTTC. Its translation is CASSLDLGGQETQYF.

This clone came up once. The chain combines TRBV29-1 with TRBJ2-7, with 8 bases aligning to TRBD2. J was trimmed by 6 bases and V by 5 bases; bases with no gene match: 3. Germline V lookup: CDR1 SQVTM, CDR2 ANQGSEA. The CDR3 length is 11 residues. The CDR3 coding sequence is TGCAGCGTTTCCGGGGGGGGCGAGCAGTACTTC. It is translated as CSVSGGGEQYF.

The CDR3 loop is CASSQDVPGQGAYEQYF. The CDR3 nucleotides read TGCGCCAGCAGCCAAGACGTCCCGGGACAGGGGGCCTACGAGCAGTACTTC. The chain couples TRBV4-3 to TRBJ2-7, with 11 positions matching TRBD1. The CDR3 runs 17 residues. V shed 0 bases, J shed 2 bases, and the junction held 6 bases outside the gene matches. Germline loops: CDR1 LGHNA, CDR2 YSLEER.

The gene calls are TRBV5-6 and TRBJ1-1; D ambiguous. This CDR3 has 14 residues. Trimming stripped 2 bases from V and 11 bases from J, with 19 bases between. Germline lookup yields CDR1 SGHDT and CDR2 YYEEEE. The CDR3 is CASSFIAPGSHAFF. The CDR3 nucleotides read TGTGCCAGCAGCTTCATTGCCCCCGGTTCACACGCTTTCTTT.

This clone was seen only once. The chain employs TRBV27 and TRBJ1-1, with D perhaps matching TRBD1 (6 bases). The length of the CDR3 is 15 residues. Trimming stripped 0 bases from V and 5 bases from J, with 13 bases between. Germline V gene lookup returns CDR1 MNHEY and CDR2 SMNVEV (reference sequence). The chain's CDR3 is CASSLSGGGATEAFF. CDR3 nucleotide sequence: TGTGCCAGCAGTTTATCAGGGGGGGGCGCGACTGAAGCTTTCTTT.

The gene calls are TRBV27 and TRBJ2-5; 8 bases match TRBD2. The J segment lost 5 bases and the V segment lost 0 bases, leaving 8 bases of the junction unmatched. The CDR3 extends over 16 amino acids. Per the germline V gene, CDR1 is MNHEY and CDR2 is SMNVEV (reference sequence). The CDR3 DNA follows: TGTGCCAGCAGTTTATCCGAGCGGGAGTTGCGGGAGACCCAGTACTTC. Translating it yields CASSLSERELRETQYF.

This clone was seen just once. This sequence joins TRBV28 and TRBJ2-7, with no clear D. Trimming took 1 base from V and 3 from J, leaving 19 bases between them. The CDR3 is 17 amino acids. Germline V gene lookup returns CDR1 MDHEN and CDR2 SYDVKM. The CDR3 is CASSLSWPRSISYEQYF. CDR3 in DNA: TGTGCCAGCAGTTTATCGTGGCCTAGATCGATTAGCTACGAGCAGTACTTC.

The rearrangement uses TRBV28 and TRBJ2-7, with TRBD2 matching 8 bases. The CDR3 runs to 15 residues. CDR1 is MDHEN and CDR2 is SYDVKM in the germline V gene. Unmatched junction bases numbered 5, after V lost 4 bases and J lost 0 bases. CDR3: CASSSTGTSSYEQYF. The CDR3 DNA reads TGTGCCAGCAGTTCTACCGGGACTAGCTCCTACGAGCAGTACTTC.

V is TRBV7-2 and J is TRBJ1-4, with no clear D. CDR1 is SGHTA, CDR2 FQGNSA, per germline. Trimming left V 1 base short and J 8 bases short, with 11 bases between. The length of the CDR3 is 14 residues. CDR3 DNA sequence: TGTGCCAGCAGCTTAGTGGGTATAGGGGAAAAACTGTTTTTT. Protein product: CASSLVGIGEKLFF. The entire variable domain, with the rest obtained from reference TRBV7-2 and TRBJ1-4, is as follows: GAGVSQSPSNKVTEKGKDVELRCDPISGHTALYWYRQSLGQGLEFLIYFQGNSAPDKSGLPSDRFSAERTGGSVSTLTIQRTQQEDSAVYLCASSLVGIGEKLFFGSGTQLSVL.